What follows are 27 T cell receptor beta chains derived from one specimen sequenced in a study of cytomegalovirus exposure and HLA in healthy donors. With 60 Vbeta and 13 Jbeta primers, the PCR was carried out. Assay: immunoSEQ multiplex PCR; the TCRdb copy retains only in-frame clones and omits some. This sample has about 180,000 clones, with 75% to 85% found just once. Sequencing input: PBMCs. The source is a man between 18 and 29 years old in good health and CMV-seronegative.

This clone appeared a single time. The V gene is TRBV14, the J gene TRBJ1-1, with D possibly matching TRBD1 (5 bases). The CDR3 is 16 amino acids. The V gene lost 0 bases and the J gene lost 0 bases, with 11 bases spanning the gap. Germline-derived CDR1 and CDR2 are SGHDN and FVKESK. The CDR3 reads CASSQDIGAVNTEAFF. CDR3 in DNA: TGTGCCAGCAGCCAAGATATAGGGGCGGTGAACACTGAAGCTTTCTTT.

In DNA form, the CDR3 reads TGTGCCAGCTCACCTTGGGGGGGCCGCACCGGGGAGCTGTTTTTT. This gives the protein CASSPWGGRTGELFF. The rearrangement uses TRBV18 and TRBJ2-2, with D possibly matching TRBD2 (7 bases). V dropped 3 bases and J dropped 4 bases, with 12 bases sitting between them. CDR3 length equals 15 residues. Germline CDR1 is KGHSH and CDR2 is LQKENI.

The rearrangement links TRBV9 to TRBJ1-5; D gene unclear. This CDR3 has 14 residues. The V gene lost 4 bases and the J gene lost 2 bases, with 10 bases spanning the gap. Per germline, CDR1 SGDLS and CDR2 YYNGEE. CDR3 region: CASSLGSGNQPQHF. In DNA form, the CDR3 reads TGTGCCAGCAGCCTTGGGAGCGGCAATCAGCCCCAGCATTTT. Supplemented by reference TRBV9 and TRBJ1-5, the full variable domain reads DSGVTQTPKHLITATGQRVTLRCSPRSGDLSVYWYQQSLDQGLQFLIQYYNGEERAKGNILERFSAQQFPDLHSELNLSSLELGDSALYFCASSLGSGNQPQHFGDGTRLSIL.

CDR3 sequence: CASSLLGGGLNEQFF. DNA of the CDR3: TGTGCCAGCAGCTTATTGGGGGGGGGCCTCAATGAGCAGTTCTTC. The chain employs TRBV7-9 and TRBJ2-1; D is possibly TRBD2 (7 bases). This CDR3 spans 15 amino acids. Looked up from germline, CDR1 is SEHNR and CDR2 is FQNEAQ (reference sequence). Trimming shortened V by 2 bases and J by 6 bases, and 14 bases separated the two germline ends.

The chain carries TRBV20-1 and TRBJ2-7, with D possibly being TRBD1 (6 bases). The ends were cut back, 7 bases at V and 7 bases at J, with 14 bases in the middle. The CDR3 loop spans 11 amino acids. Germline V gives CDR1 DFQATT, CDR2 SNEGSKA (reference sequence). CDR3 bases: TGCAGTGTCACAGGGTTAGGAGAGCAGTACTTC. This encodes CSVTGLGEQYF.

The chain employs TRBV7-3 and TRBJ2-2; unclear D gene. Per the germline V gene, CDR1 is SGHTA and CDR2 is FQGTGA. Trimming shortened V by 0 bases and J by 3 bases, and 5 bases separated the two germline ends. This CDR3 is 14 amino acids long. In DNA form, the CDR3 reads TGTGCCAGCAGCTTAACCCGGGACACCGGGGAGCTGTTTTTT. Its protein product is CASSLTRDTGELFF.

V and J are TRBV7-8 and TRBJ1-2, with a tentative D call TRBD1 (6 bases). Per the germline V gene, CDR1 is SGHVS and CDR2 is FQNEAQ. V was cut by 5 bases and J by 1 base, with 11 bases left in between. The CDR3 sequence is 14 residues long. In DNA form, the CDR3 reads TGTGCCAGCAGCCCTCCAGGGGTTAACTATGGCTACACCTTC. Amino acid sequence: CASSPPGVNYGYTF.

The chain links TRBV5-4 to TRBJ2-3; D gene uncertain. Judging by the DNA end, TRBJ1-5 fits better; the J call may be wrong. The CDR3 contains 16 residues. Germline-derived CDR1 and CDR2 are SGHNT and YYREEE (reference sequence). The CDR3 spells CASSWMPSGSTDTQHF. The DNA of the CDR3 is TGTGCCAGCAGCTGGATGCCTAGCGGTAGCACAGATACGCAGCATTTT.

The gene calls are TRBV9 and TRBJ2-5, with 10 bases identical to TRBD2. This CDR3 contains 16 residues. CDR1 and CDR2 (germline): SGDLS, YYNGEE. Losses at the gene ends were 4 bases for V and 1 base for J; bases not matched to a gene: 7. Here the CDR3 DNA reads TGTGCCAGCAGCACCCGGACTAGCGGAGTCCAAGAGACCCAGTACTTC. Protein product: CASSTRTSGVQETQYF.

This clone came up once. V and J are TRBV7-8 and TRBJ2-7; 12 nucleotides align to TRBD2. V gave up 4 bases and J gave up 2 bases; unmatched junction bases: 9. The CDR3 covers 17 residues. Germline CDR1 SGHVS, CDR2 FQNEAQ. Here the CDR3 DNA reads TGTGCCAGCAGCTCCGGACTAGCGGGGAAAGGGACCTACGAGCAGTACTTC. Translating it yields CASSSGLAGKGTYEQYF.

The table lists this clone with a count of one. The chain joins TRBV30 to TRBJ1-5; TRBD1 might be the D (6 bases). Trimming took off 0 bases at V and 0 bases at J, with 21 bases between the two ends. Germline CDR1 and CDR2: GTSNPN and SVGIG (reference sequence). The CDR3 totals 19 residues. Written as DNA, the CDR3 is TGTGCCTGGAGTGTAACCGAGGGGGGGTGGGTGTATAGCAATCAGCCCCAGCATTTT. Its translation: CAWSVTEGGWVYSNQPQHF.

V is TRBV28 and J is TRBJ2-5; D perhaps matches TRBD2 (7 bases). The CDR3 consists of 14 residues. Germline CDR1 is MDHEN and CDR2 is SYDVKM. V was cut by 3 bases and J by 5 bases, with 13 bases left in between. CDR3 region: CASSLVGGLETQYF. For the CDR3, the DNA is TGTGCCAGCAGTTTGGTGGGGGGGCTCGAGACCCAGTACTTC.

The chain is built from TRBV5-5 and TRBJ2-3, with TRBD1 matching over 12 bases. The junction had 5 bases not matched to a gene; V was cut back by 3 bases and J by 6 bases. This CDR3 is built from 15 residues. Germline V lookup: CDR1 SGHKS, CDR2 YYEKEE (reference sequence). The CDR3 reads CASSWGQGARDTQYF. In DNA, the CDR3 is TGTGCCAGCAGCTGGGGACAGGGGGCAAGGGATACGCAGTATTTT.

The chain has TRBV7-9 and TRBJ2-5, with 8 nucleotides matching TRBD2. With the DNA end fitting TRBJ2-7 better, the J assignment may be wrong. This CDR3 spans 14 amino acids. From germline, CDR1 is SEHNR and CDR2 FQNEAQ (reference sequence). This CDR3 reads CASSTSGPFSEQYF. The CDR3 nucleotides read TGTGCCAGCAGTACTAGCGGCCCCTTCAGCGAGCAGTACTTC.

The chain uses TRBV28 and TRBJ2-5; the D gene is possibly TRBD1 (5 bases). The CDR3 spans 15 residues. V lost 3 bases, J lost 4 bases, and 15 bases lay in between. CDR1 and CDR2 (germline): MDHEN, SYDVKM. This CDR3 is CASSLFQGRVETQYF. DNA of the CDR3: TGTGCCAGCAGTTTGTTCCAGGGTAGGGTAGAGACCCAGTACTTC.

The chain employs TRBV5-8 and TRBJ2-5; 8 bases fit TRBD2. Gene TRBJ2-7 matches the end of the DNA better, so the J call may be wrong. There are 15 residues in the CDR3. From germline, CDR1 is SGHTS and CDR2 YDEGEE. CDR3 DNA sequence: TGTGCCAGCAGCTTGTTGGCGGGGGGAGTCTACGAGCAGTACTTC. Protein product: CASSLLAGGVYEQYF.

The chain carries TRBV6-5 and TRBJ1-2, with D hard to call. The V end lost 10 bases, the J end lost 7 bases, and 16 bases lay between the germline ends. The CDR3 is 12 amino acids. Germline loops: CDR1 MNHEY, CDR2 SVGAGI. CDR3 protein: CATTLTGSGYTF. The CDR3 region has the DNA TGTGCCACGACTCTTACGGGGTCTGGCTACACCTTC.

This chain links TRBV29-1 with TRBJ1-2; D gene unclear. CDR1 is SQVTM and CDR2 is ANQGSEA in the germline V gene. The CDR3 sequence is 15 residues long. The V and J ends lost 6 bases and 5 bases respectively, with 22 bases between them. CDR3 residues: CSVGEAAGTSYGYTF. The CDR3 nucleotides read TGCAGCGTCGGCGAGGCGGCCGGCACTTCTTATGGCTACACCTTC.

The rearrangement links TRBV19 to TRBJ1-1; possibly TRBD1 for D (6 bases). V was trimmed by 0 bases and J by 0 bases, leaving 17 bases between them. Germline V gene data show CDR1 as LNHDA and CDR2 as SQIVND (reference sequence). The CDR3 spans 18 residues. The DNA for the CDR3 is TGTGCCAGTAGTATAGATGTAGGACAGCCCCCTGTGAACACTGAAGCTTTCTTT. The encoded protein is CASSIDVGQPPVNTEAFF.

The chain uses TRBV6-1 and TRBJ2-2; TRBD2 is a possible D gene (5 bases). Per germline, CDR1 MNHNS and CDR2 SASEGT. The V and J ends lost 10 bases and 1 base respectively, with 10 bases between them. This CDR3 is built from 13 residues. In DNA form, the CDR3 reads TGTGCCACCCGGGAAGAGAACACCGGGGAGCTGTTTTTT. Its protein is CATREENTGELFF.

The chain is built from TRBV2 and TRBJ2-1, with TRBD2 matching 12 bases. The length of the CDR3 is 16 residues. V trimming: 7 bases; J trimming: 9 bases; junction bases outside the gene matches: 13. CDR1 SNHLY and CDR2 FYNNEI come from the germline V gene. The CDR3 here is CASTERASGRAGEQFF. CDR3 DNA sequence: TGTGCCAGCACCGAGAGGGCTAGCGGGAGGGCAGGTGAGCAGTTCTTC.

This chain joins TRBV21-1 and TRBJ2-4; the D call TRBD1 from the table was never checked on the DNA. TRBV21-1 is noted as a pseudogene. CDR3 length: 16 amino acids. The CDR3 sequence: CASSRRKGDAKNIQYF. CDR3 coding DNA: TGTGCCAGCAGCCGCCGGAAGGGGGATGCCAAAAACATTCAGTACTTC.

The chain joins TRBV7-9 to TRBJ1-2; 9 nucleotides line up with TRBD1. J lost 8 bases, V lost 2 bases, and 9 bases had no gene match. The CDR3 runs 15 residues. In germline, CDR1 is SEHNR, CDR2 FQNEAQ (reference sequence). This CDR3 reads CASSLLGTGMEGYTF. DNA for the CDR3: TGTGCCAGCAGCTTACTTGGGACAGGGATGGAGGGCTACACCTTC.

The chain links TRBV28 to TRBJ1-1, with TRBD1 matching 12 bases. J was trimmed by 3 bases and V by 6 bases; bases with no gene match: 14. The CDR3 spans 18 residues. Per germline, CDR1 MDHEN and CDR2 SYDVKM. The CDR3 here is CASSTLGRDRGQYTEAFF. Here the CDR3 DNA reads TGTGCCAGCAGCACCCTCGGCCGGGACAGGGGGCAGTACACTGAAGCTTTCTTT.

The chain is built from TRBV9 and TRBJ2-3; 8 positions match TRBD2. The CDR3 runs to 16 residues. CDR1 and CDR2 (germline): SGDLS, YYNGEE. V shed 0 bases and J 9 bases; nucleotides not matched to a gene: 12. The DNA for the CDR3 is TGTGCCAGCAGCGTAGATCTGCGCGGGGGGACGGGGACGCAGTATTTT. It specifies CASSVDLRGGTGTQYF. Looking up the rest from reference TRBV9 and TRBJ2-3 gives the full variable domain: DSGVTQTPKHLITATGQRVTLRCSPRSGDLSVYWYQQSLDQGLQFLIQYYNGEERAKGNILERFSAQQFPDLHSELNLSSLELGDSALYFCASSVDLRGGTGTQYFGPGTRLTVL.

This clone was seen only once. The chain employs TRBV7-2 and TRBJ1-4, with D possibly matching TRBD1 (5 bases). The CDR3 contains 14 residues. CDR1 SGHTA and CDR2 FQGNSA come from the germline V gene. Trimming shortened V by 4 bases and J by 10 bases, and 16 bases separated the two germline ends. CDR3 amino acids: CASSSRDGGVKLFF. In DNA form, the CDR3 reads TGTGCCAGCAGCTCCCGGGACGGGGGGGTAAAACTGTTTTTT.

The chain uses TRBV6-5 and TRBJ1-1, with 8 bases identical to TRBD1. This CDR3 contains 16 residues. CDR1 is MNHEY, CDR2 SVGAGI, per germline. The V and J ends lost 2 bases and 3 bases, in that order; junction bases with no gene match: 8. The CDR3: CASSYRPTGEDTEAFF. CDR3 sequence (DNA): TGTGCCAGCAGTTACCGCCCGACAGGGGAGGACACTGAAGCTTTCTTT.